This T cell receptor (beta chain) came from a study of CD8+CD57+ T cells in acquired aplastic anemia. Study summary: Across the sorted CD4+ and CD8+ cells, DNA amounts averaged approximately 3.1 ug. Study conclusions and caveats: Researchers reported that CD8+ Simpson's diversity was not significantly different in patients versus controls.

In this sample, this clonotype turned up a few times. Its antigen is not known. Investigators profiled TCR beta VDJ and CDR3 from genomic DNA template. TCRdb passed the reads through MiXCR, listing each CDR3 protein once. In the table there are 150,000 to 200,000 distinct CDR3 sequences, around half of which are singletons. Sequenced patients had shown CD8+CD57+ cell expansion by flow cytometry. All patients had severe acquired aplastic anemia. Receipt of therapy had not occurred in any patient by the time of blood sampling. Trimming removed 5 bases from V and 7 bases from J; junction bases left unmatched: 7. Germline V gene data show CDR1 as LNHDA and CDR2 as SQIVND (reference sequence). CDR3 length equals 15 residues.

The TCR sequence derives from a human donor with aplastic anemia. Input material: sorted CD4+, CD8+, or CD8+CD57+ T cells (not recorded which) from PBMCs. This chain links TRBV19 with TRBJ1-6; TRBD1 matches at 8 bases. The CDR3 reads CASSPQGAWNSPLHF. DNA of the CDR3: TGTGCCAGTAGTCCCCAGGGGGCATGGAATTCACCCCTCCACTTT.